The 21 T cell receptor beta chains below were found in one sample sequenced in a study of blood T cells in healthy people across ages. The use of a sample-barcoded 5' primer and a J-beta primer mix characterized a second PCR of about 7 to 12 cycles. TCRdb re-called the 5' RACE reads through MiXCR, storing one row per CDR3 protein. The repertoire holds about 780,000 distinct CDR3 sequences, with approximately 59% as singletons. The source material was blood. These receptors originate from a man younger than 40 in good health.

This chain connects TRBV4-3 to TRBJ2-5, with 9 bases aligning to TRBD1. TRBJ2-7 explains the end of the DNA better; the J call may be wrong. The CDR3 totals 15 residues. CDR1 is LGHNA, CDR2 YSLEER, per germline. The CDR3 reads CASSQVGTGNYEQYF. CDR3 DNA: TGCGCCAGCAGCCAGGTCGGGACAGGGAATTACGAGCAGTACTTC.

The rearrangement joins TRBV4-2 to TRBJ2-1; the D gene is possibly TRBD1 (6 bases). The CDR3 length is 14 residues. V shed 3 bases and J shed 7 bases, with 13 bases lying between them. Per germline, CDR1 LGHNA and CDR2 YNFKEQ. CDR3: CASSQLQGSNEQFF. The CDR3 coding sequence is TGTGCCAGCAGCCAGTTACAGGGTTCGAATGAGCAGTTCTTC.

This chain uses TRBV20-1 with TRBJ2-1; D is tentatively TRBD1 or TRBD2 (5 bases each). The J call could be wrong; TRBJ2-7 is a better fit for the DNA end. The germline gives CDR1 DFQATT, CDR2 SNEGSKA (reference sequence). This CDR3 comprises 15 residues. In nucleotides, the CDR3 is TGCAGTGCTAGTCCCGGGGCATCCCCCTACAATGAGCAGTACTTC. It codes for CSASPGASPYNEQYF.

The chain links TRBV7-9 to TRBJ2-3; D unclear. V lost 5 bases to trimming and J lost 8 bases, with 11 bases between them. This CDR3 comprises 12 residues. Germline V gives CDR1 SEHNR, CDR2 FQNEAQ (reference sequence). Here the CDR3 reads CASSRPSATQYF. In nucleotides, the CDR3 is TGTGCCAGCAGCAGACCCTCGGCTACGCAGTATTTT.

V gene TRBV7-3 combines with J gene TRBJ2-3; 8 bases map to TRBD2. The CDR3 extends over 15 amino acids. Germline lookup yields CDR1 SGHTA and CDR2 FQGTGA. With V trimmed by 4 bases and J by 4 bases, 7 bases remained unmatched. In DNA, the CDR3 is TGTGCCAGCAGCTCCCTCACGGGGGGGCCAGATACGCAGTATTTT. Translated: CASSSLTGGPDTQYF.

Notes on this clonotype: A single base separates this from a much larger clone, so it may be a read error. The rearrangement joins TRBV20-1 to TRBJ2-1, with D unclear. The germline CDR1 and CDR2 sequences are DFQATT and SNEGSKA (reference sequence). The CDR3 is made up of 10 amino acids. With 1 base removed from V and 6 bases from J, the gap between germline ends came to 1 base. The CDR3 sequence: CSARANEQFF. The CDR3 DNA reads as TGCAGTGCTAGAGCCAATGAGCAGTTCTTC.

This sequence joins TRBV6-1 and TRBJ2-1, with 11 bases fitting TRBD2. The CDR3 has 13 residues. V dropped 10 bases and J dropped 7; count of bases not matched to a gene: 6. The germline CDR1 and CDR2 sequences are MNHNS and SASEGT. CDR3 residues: CATRTSGYNEQFF. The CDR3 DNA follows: TGTGCCACCAGGACTAGCGGGTATAATGAGCAGTTCTTC.

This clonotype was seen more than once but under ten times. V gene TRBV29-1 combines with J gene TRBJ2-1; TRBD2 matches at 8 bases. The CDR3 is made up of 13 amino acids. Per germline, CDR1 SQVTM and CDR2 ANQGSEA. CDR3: CSSGLATPGEQFF. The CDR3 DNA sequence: TGCAGTTCTGGACTAGCCACCCCGGGGGAGCAGTTCTTC.

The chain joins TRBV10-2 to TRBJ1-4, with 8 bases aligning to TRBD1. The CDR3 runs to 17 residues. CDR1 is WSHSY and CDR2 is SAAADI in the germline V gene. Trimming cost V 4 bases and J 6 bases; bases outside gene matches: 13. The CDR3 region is CASSAKHARGLDEKLFF. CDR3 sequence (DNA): TGCGCCAGCAGTGCCAAACACGCCAGGGGGCTTGATGAAAAACTGTTTTTT.

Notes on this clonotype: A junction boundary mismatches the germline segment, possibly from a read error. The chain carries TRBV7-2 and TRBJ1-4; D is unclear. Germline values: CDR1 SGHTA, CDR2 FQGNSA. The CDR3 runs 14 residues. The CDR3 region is CASSLQATDEKLFF. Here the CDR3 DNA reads TGTGCCAGCAGCTTACAAGCAACTGATGAAAAACTGTTTTTT.

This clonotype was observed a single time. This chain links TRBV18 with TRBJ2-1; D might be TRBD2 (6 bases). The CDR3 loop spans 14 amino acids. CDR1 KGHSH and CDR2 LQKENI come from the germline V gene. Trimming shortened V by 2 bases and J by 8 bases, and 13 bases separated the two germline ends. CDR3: CASSPGTPVYEQFF. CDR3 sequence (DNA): TGTGCCAGCTCACCAGGGACTCCAGTCTATGAGCAGTTCTTC.

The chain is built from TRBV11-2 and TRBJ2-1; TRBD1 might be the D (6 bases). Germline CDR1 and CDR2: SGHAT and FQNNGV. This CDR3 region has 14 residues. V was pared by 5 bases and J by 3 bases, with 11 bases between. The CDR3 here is CASSPPGHYNEQFF. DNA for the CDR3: TGTGCCAGCAGCCCACCGGGACACTACAATGAGCAGTTCTTC.

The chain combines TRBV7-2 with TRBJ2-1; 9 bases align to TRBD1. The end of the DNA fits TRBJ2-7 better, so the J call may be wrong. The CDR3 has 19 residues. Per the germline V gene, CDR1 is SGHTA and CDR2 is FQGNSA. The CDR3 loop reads CASSSRGGDRDSTYNEQYF. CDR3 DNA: TGTGCCAGCAGCTCCAGGGGGGGGGACAGGGATTCCACCTACAATGAGCAGTACTTC.

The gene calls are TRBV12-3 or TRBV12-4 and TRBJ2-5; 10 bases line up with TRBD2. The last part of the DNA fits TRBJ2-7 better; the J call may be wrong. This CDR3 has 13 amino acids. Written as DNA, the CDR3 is TGTGCCAGCGGGCTAGCGGGGGACGTCGAGCAGTACTTC. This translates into CASGLAGDVEQYF.

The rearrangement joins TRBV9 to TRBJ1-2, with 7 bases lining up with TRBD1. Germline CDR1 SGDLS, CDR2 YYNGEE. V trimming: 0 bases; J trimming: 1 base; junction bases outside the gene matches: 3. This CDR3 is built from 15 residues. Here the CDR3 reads CASSVEGQNNYGYTF. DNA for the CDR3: TGTGCCAGCAGCGTAGAGGGACAGAATAACTATGGCTACACCTTC.

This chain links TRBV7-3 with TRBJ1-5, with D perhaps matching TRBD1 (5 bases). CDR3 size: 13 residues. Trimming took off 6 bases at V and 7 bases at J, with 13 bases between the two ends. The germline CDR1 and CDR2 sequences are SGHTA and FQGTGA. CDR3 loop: CASSPGLGQPQHF. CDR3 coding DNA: TGTGCCAGCAGTCCAGGGCTCGGACAGCCCCAGCATTTT.

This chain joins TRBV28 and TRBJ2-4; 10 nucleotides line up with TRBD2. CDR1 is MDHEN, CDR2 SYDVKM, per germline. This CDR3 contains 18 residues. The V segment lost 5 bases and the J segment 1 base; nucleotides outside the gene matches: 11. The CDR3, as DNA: TGTGCCAGCAGTACGCGTAGTAGCGGGGGGTTCGCCAAAAACATTCAGTACTTC. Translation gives CASSTRSSGGFAKNIQYF.

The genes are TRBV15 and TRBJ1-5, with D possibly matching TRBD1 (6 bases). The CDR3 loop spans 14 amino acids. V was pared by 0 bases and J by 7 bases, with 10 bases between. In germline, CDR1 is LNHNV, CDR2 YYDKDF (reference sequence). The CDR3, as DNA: TGTGCCACCAGCAGAGATGGGGGGCGGCAGCCCCAGCATTTT. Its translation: CATSRDGGRQPQHF.

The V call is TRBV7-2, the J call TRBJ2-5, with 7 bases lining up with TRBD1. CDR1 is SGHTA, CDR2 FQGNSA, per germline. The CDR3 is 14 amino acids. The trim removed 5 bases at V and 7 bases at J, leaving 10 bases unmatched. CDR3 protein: CASSLTGSRGTQYF. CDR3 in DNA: TGTGCCAGCAGCCTGACAGGGAGCAGGGGGACCCAGTACTTC.

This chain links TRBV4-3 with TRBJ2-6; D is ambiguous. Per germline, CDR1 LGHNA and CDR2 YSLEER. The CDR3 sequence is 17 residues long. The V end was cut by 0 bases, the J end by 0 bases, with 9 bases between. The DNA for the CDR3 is TGCGCCAGCAGCCAAGATCCTCCCAACTCTGGGGCCAACGTCCTGACTTTC. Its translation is CASSQDPPNSGANVLTF.

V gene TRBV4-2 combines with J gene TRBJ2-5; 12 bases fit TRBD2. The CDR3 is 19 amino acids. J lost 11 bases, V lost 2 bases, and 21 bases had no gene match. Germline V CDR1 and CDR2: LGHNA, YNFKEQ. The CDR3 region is CASSQPGLAGRGGRNEQYF. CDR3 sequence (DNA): TGTGCCAGCAGCCAACCCGGACTAGCGGGGAGGGGTGGTAGAAATGAGCAGTACTTC.